The rows below give T cell receptor beta chains drawn from one sample of a study of blood T cell repertoires in COVID-19. Using immunoSEQ multiplex PCR, the repertoire was profiled, and TCRdb retains in-frame clones only, with some absent. In the table there are about 250,000 clones, approximately 86% of which are singletons. Sequenced sample: PBMCs or T cells enriched from blood (not recorded which). These receptors were taken from a woman aged 25 to 39 with acute COVID-19. The CDR3 runs from the conserved cysteine through the conserved F or W. D genes are given only for firm matches. Rows give clone size only sometimes, using once, few, many, or a class for an expanded clone.

D gene,J gene,V gene,clone size,CDR3 DNA,CDR3 protein
NA,TRBJ1-2,TRBV20-1,NA,TGCAGTGCTAGTGGTAGACAGCGACGGGACTATGGCTACACCTTC,CSASGRQRRDYGYTF
TRBD1,TRBJ1-2,TRBV12-3/TRBV12-4,NA,TGTGCCAGCAGCCTCAGGGGGACCTATGGCTACACCTTC,CASSLRGTYGYTF
NA,TRBJ1-5,TRBV19,NA,TGTGCCAGTAGTATGAGCCCAGGACAGTCCAATCAGCCCCAGCATTTT,CASSMSPGQSNQPQHF
NA,TRBJ1-2,TRBV12-3/TRBV12-4,NA,TGTGCCAGCAGTCCCGGGCGGGACGGCTACACCTTC,CASSPGRDGYTF
NA,TRBJ1-1,TRBV5-1,few,TGCGCCAGCAGCTTTAATGCGGCGAATACTGAAGCTTTCTTT,CASSFNAANTEAFF
NA,TRBJ1-5,TRBV6-5,NA,TGTGCCAGCACCCCGGCACGGGATCAGCCCCAGCATTTT,CASTPARDQPQHF
NA,TRBJ2-2,TRBV18,NA,TGTGCCAGCACCAAAGGGGGGAACACCGGGGAGCTGTTTTTT,CASTKGGNTGELFF
NA,TRBJ1-1,TRBV4-3,NA,TGCGCCAGCAGTTCGGGGTTGGCGACGAACACTGAAGCTTTCTTT,CASSSGLATNTEAFF
TRBD1,TRBJ1-5,TRBV5-8,NA,TGTGCCAGCAGCACCAGGGGGACCTTTGGTAGCAATCAGCCCCAGCATTTT,CASSTRGTFGSNQPQHF
NA,TRBJ1-4,TRBV7-9,once,TGTGCCAGCAGCTTAGTGATAGCAGGGAATGAAAAACTGTTTTTT,CASSLVIAGNEKLFF
NA,TRBJ1-6,TRBV5-1,NA,TGCGCCAGCAGCTTATCTCCAGGGTCCCATTCACCCCTCCACTTT,CASSLSPGSHSPLHF
NA,TRBJ1-6,TRBV4-3,NA,TGCGCCAGCAGCCATATTTTGGACACGCGTAATTCACCCCTCCACTTT,CASSHILDTRNSPLHF
NA,TRBJ2-6,TRBV30,NA,TGTGCCAACGAGGGTTATGGGGCCAACGTCCTGACTTTC,CANEGYGANVLTF
NA,TRBJ1-2,TRBV7-9,NA,TGTGCCAGCAGCCGACCCGGGACACCACCTAACTATGGCTACACCTTC,CASSRPGTPPNYGYTF
TRBD1,TRBJ2-2,TRBV5-4,once,TGTGCCAGCAGCTTACCGGACAGGAGCACCGGGGAGCTGTTTTTT,CASSLPDRSTGELFF
TRBD1,TRBJ1-2,TRBV19,NA,TGTGCCAGTAACCCGACGGGACAGGGAGACACCTATAACTATGGCTACACCTTC,CASNPTGQGDTYNYGYTF
NA,TRBJ1-2,TRBV12-3/TRBV12-4,NA,TGTGCCAGCAACCTAGGAGGGATCGGCTACACCTTC,CASNLGGIGYTF
TRBD2,TRBJ2-6,TRBV13,NA,TGTGCCAGCAGCTTGGGAGGGATCTCTGGGGCCAACGTCCTGACTTTC,CASSLGGISGANVLTF
NA,TRBJ2-7,TRBV6-5,once,TGTGCCAGCAGTTACAGCCGGGTTTCATACCACGAGCAGTACTTC,CASSYSRVSYHEQYF
NA,TRBJ1-6,TRBV4-1,once,TGCGCCAGCAGCCAAGACAGAACTAATTCACCCCTCCACTTT,CASSQDRTNSPLHF
NA,TRBJ1-2,TRBV3-1/TRBV3-2,NA,TGTGCCAGCAGTCAAACCGGGACAATCTATGGCTACACCTTC,CASSQTGTIYGYTF
NA,TRBJ2-1,TRBV6-5,NA,TGTGCCAGCAGCGTGGACGGGAACTCCTACAATGAGCAGTTCTTC,CASSVDGNSYNEQFF
NA,TRBJ1-1,TRBV11-2,many,TGTGCCAGCAGCTCGGGGGAGGCAGGCTGGAACACTGAAGCTTTCTTT,CASSSGEAGWNTEAFF
TRBD1,TRBJ1-6,TRBV9,NA,TGTGCCAGCAGCCCAAGGACAGGGGCGAATTCACCCCTCCACTTT,CASSPRTGANSPLHF
NA,TRBJ1-5,TRBV6-5,NA,TGTGCCAGCAGTAACCCTGGGGGGGATCAGCCCCAGCATTTT,CASSNPGGDQPQHF
TRBD2,TRBJ2-1,TRBV5-1,NA,TGCGCCAGCAGCCCGGATCGGGGGGGTGAGCAGTTCTTC,CASSPDRGGEQFF
NA,TRBJ2-5,TRBV19,NA,TGTGCCAGTACCTCCACTTCAGGAGAGACCCAGTACTTC,CASTSTSGETQYF
NA,TRBJ2-1,TRBV5-1,NA,TGCGCCAGCAGCTTGTTTGTATCCTACAATGAGCAGTTCTTC,CASSLFVSYNEQFF
NA,TRBJ1-1,TRBV5-1,NA,TGCGCCAGCAGACAGACAGGTAGTGGCACTGAAGCTTTCTTT,CASRQTGSGTEAFF
TRBD1,TRBJ1-2,TRBV12-5,NA,TGTGCTAGTGGTTTGGACCCCCTGACAGGGGTCGGCTACACCTTC,CASGLDPLTGVGYTF
NA,TRBJ1-2,TRBV30,NA,TGTGCCTGGAGTCGGGGTGACTATGGCTACACCTTC,CAWSRGDYGYTF
TRBD1,TRBJ1-1,TRBV7-2,NA,TGTGCCAGCAGCTTATGGGGGACAGGGAACACTGAAGCTTTCTTT,CASSLWGTGNTEAFF
TRBD2,TRBJ2-1,TRBV19,NA,TGTGCCAGTAGTAAGCTAGCGGGCCCCGGAGAAAATGAGCAGTTCTTC,CASSKLAGPGENEQFF